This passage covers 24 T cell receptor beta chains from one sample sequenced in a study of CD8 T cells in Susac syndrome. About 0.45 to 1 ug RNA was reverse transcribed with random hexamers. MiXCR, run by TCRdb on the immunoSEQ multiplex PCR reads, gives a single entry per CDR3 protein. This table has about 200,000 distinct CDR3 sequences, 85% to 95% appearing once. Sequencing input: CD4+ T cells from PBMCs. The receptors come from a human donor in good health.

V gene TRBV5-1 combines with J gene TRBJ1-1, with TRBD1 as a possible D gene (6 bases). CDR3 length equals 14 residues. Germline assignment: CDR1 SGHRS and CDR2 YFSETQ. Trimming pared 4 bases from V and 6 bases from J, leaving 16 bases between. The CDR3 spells CASSPRMGASEAFF. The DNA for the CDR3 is TGCGCCAGCAGCCCTCGTATGGGGGCCTCTGAAGCTTTCTTT.

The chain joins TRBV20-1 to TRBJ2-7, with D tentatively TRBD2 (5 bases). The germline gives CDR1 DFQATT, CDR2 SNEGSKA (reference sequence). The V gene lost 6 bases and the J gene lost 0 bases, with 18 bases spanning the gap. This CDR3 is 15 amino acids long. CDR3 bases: TGCAGTGCCCCCGTTAGTAGCGCTGCCTCCTACGAGCAGTACGTC. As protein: CSAPVSSAASYEQYV.

DNA of the CDR3: TGTGCCAGCAGTTGGCCGGATTCACCCCTCCACTTT. Its protein is CASSWPDSPLHF. The rearrangement joins TRBV12-3 or TRBV12-4 to TRBJ1-6; D unresolved. The ends were cut back, 4 bases at V and 8 bases at J, with 6 bases in the middle. The CDR3 loop spans 12 amino acids.

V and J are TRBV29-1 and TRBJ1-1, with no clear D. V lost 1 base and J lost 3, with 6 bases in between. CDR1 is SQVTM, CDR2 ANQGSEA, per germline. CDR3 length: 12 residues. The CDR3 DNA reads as TGCAGCGTTGAAGGGGGTGACACTGAAGCTTTCTTT. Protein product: CSVEGGDTEAFF.

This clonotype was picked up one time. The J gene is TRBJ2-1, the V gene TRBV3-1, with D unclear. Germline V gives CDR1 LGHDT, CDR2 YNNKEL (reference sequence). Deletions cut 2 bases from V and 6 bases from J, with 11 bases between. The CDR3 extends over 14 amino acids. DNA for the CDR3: TGTGCCAGCAGCCAACGTGACACCTTCAATGAGCAGTTCTTC. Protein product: CASSQRDTFNEQFF.

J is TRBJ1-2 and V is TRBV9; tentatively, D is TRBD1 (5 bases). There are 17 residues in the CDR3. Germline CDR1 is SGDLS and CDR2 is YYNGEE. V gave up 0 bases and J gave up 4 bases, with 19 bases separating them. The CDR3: CASSVGPQRGAVYGYTF. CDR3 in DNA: TGTGCCAGCAGCGTAGGGCCCCAGAGGGGCGCGGTCTATGGCTACACCTTC. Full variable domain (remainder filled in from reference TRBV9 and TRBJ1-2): DSGVTQTPKHLITATGQRVTLRCSPRSGDLSVYWYQQSLDQGLQFLIQYYNGEERAKGNILERFSAQQFPDLHSELNLSSLELGDSALYFCASSVGPQRGAVYGYTFGSGTRLTVV.

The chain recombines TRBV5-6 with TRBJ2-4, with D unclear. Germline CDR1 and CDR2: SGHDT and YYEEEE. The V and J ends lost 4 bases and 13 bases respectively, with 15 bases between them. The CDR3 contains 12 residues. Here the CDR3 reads CASSLPSGPQYF. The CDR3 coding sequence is TGTGCCAGCAGCCTCCCCAGTGGGCCGCAGTACTTC.

CDR3: CASSPPGNSPLHF. For the CDR3, the DNA is TGTGCCAGCAGCCCACCCGGGAATTCACCCCTCCACTTT. The chain couples TRBV7-9 to TRBJ1-6; D not resolved. Trimming took off 5 bases at V and 7 bases at J, with 9 bases between the two ends. The germline V gene encodes CDR1 SEHNR and CDR2 FQNEAQ (reference sequence). The CDR3 is 13 amino acids.

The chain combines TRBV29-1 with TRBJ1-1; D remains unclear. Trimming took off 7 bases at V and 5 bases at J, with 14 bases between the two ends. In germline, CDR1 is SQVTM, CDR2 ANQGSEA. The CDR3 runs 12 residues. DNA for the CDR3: TGCAGCGGGCGCTCATTGGCTACTGAAGCTTTCTTT. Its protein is CSGRSLATEAFF.

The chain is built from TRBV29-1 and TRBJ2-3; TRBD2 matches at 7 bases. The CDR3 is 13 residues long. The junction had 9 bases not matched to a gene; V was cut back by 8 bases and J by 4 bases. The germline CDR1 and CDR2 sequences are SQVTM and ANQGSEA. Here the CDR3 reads CSSRTRISDTQYF. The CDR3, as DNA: TGCAGCTCCAGGACTAGGATTTCAGATACGCAGTATTTT.

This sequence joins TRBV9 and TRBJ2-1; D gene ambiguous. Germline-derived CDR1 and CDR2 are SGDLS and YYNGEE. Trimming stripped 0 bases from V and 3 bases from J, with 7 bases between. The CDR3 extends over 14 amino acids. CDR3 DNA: TGTGCCAGCAGCGTAGGGGCTGTCTACAATGAGCAGTTCTTC. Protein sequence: CASSVGAVYNEQFF.

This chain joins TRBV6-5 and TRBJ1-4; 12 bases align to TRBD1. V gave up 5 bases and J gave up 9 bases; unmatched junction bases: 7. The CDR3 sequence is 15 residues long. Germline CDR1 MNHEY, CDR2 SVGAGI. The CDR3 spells CASSTGDRGLQKLFF. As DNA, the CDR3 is TGTGCCAGCAGTACTGGGGACAGGGGGCTCCAAAAACTGTTTTTT.

CDR3 nucleotides: TGCGCCAGCAGCCAATACAGGGATAATTCACCCCTCCACTTT. This sequence encodes CASSQYRDNSPLHF. The genes are TRBV4-1 and TRBJ1-6; maybe TRBD1 (6 bases). V lost 2 bases to trimming and J lost 5 bases, with 7 bases between them. This CDR3 comprises 14 residues. CDR1 MGHRA and CDR2 YSYEKL come from the germline V gene.

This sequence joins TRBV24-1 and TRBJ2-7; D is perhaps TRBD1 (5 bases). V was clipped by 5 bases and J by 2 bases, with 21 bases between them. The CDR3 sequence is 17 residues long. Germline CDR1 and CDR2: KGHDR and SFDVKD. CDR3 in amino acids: CATSALPVGAVTYEQYV. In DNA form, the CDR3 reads TGTGCCACCAGTGCCCTTCCAGTAGGGGCGGTCACCTACGAGCAGTACGTC.

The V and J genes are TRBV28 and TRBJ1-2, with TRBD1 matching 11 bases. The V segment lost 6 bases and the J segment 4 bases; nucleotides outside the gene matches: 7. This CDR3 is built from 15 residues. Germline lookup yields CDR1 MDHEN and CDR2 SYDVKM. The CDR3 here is CASRTGQGAAYGYTF. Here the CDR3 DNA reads TGTGCCAGCAGAACCGGACAGGGGGCCGCCTATGGCTACACCTTC.

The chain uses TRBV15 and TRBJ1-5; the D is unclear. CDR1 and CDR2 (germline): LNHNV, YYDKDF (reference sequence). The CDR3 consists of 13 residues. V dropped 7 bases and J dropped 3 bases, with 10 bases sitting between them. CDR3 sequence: CATTGSYNQPQHF. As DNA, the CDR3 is TGTGCCACCACCGGCAGCTACAATCAGCCCCAGCATTTT.

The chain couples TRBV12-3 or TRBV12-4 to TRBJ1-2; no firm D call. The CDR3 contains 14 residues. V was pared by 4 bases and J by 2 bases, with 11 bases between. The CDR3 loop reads CASSYISVNYGYTF. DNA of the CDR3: TGTGCCAGCAGTTATATTTCCGTGAACTATGGCTACACCTTC.

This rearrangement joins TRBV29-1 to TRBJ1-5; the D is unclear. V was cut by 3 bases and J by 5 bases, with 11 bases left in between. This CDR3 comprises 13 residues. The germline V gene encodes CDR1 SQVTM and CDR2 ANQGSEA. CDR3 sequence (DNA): TGCAGCGTTGAGTTGAGCGGGGATCAGCCCCAGCATTTT. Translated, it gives CSVELSGDQPQHF. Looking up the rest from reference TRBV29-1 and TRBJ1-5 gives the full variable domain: SAVISQKPSRDICQRGTSLTIQCQVDSQVTMMFWYRQQPGQSLTLIATANQGSEATYESGFVIDKFPISRPNLTFSTLTVSNMSPEDSSIYLCSVELSGDQPQHFGDGTRLSIL.

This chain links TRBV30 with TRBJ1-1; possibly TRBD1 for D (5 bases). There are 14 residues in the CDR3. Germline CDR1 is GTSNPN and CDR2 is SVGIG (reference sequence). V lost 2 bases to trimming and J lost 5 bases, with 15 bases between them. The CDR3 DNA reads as TGTGCCTGGAGTTCGTTAAAGGGGCAAACTGAAGCTTTCTTT. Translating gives CAWSSLKGQTEAFF.

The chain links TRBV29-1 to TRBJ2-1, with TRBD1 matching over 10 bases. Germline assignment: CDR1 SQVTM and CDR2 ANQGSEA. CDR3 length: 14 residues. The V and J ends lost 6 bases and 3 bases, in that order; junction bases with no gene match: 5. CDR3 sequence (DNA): TGCAGCGTAAGGACAGGGGGAAGCTACAATGAGCAGTTCTTC. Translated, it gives CSVRTGGSYNEQFF.

CDR3 bases: TGCAGTGCTAGAGTCTCTAGCGGGAGTTCTCTCATTCAGTACTTC. Its protein product is CSARVSSGSSLIQYF. The chain is built from TRBV20-1 and TRBJ2-4; 10 bases align to TRBD2. The germline V gene has CDR1 DFQATT and CDR2 SNEGSKA (reference sequence). The trim removed 1 base at V and 9 bases at J, leaving 9 bases unmatched. CDR3 size: 15 residues.

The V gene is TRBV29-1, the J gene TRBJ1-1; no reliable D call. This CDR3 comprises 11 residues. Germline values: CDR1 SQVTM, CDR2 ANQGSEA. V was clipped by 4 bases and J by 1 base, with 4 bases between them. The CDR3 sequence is CSVVRNTEAFF. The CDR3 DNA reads TGCAGCGTTGTCAGGAACACTGAAGCTTTCTTT.

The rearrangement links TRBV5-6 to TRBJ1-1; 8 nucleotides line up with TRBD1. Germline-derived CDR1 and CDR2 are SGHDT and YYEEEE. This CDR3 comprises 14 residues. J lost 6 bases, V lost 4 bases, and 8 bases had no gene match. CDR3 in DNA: TGTGCCAGCAGCAGAGACAGGGGAACGTCTGAAGCTTTCTTT. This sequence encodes CASSRDRGTSEAFF. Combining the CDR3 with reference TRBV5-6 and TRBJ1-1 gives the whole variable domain DAGVTQSPTHLIKTRGQQVTLRCSPKSGHDTVSWYQQALGQGPQFIFQYYEEEERQRGNFPDRFSGHQFPNYSSELNVNALLLGDSALYLCASSRDRGTSEAFFGQGTRLTVV.

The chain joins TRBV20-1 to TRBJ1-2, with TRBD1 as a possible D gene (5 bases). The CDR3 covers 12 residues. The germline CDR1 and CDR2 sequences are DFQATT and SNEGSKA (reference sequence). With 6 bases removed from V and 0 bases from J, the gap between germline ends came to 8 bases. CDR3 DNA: TGCAGTGCCGGGGACCCTAACTATGGCTACACCTTC. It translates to CSAGDPNYGYTF.